These T cell receptor beta chains were read from a single sample in a study of Ad26.COV2.S vaccination and SARS-CoV-2 variants. The table came from immunoSEQ multiplex PCR; TCRdb's copy has only in-frame clones and leaves some out. Counted here are about 350,000 clones, 86% occurring once; the ten biggest clones make up over 8.5%. The material sequenced was peripheral blood, taken in a trial of Ad26.COV2.S vaccine versus placebo. These receptors all come from a person between 18 and 60 years old who received the Ad26.COV2.S COVID-19 vaccine or a placebo. Each CDR3 is given with its conserved first and last residue. The order of the fields is D gene, J gene, V gene, clone size, CDR3 protein, CDR3 DNA. The D gene is left open where the match is weak. Part of the rows lack a size; the others show once, few, many or a class for expanded clones.

>TRBD2|TRBJ2-1|TRBV4-3|.
CASSQQPSGRAGNEQFF
TGCGCCAGCAGCCAACAACCGAGCGGGAGGGCCGGAAATGAGCAGTTCTTC
>.|TRBJ2-1|TRBV5-1|.
CASSLAISSYNEQFF
TGCGCCAGCAGCTTAGCGATTAGCTCCTACAATGAGCAGTTCTTC
>.|TRBJ2-3|TRBV27|.
CASSFALDTDTQYF
TGTGCCAGCAGTTTTGCACTAGACACAGATACGCAGTATTTT
>.|TRBJ1-3|TRBV5-6|.
CASSVYSGNTIYF
TGTGCCAGCAGTGTTTATTCCGGAAACACCATATATTTT
>TRBD1|TRBJ2-3|TRBV7-9|.
CASSSNRGSDTQYF
TGTGCCAGCAGCTCGAACAGGGGTTCAGATACGCAGTATTTT
>.|TRBJ2-7|TRBV7-6|.
CASSLAPGEGYEQYF
TGTGCCAGCAGCTTAGCGCCAGGGGAAGGCTACGAGCAGTACTTC
>.|TRBJ1-2|TRBV4-3|.
CASSQDEVNYGYTF
TGCGCCAGCAGCCAAGATGAGGTAAACTATGGCTACACCTTC
>.|TRBJ1-1|TRBV5-1|.
CASGQQGDTEAFF
TGCGCCAGCGGCCAACAAGGAGACACTGAAGCTTTCTTT
>TRBD2|TRBJ2-1|TRBV7-2|.
CASSRLAGGSWGSYNEQFF
TGTGCCAGCAGCAGACTAGCGGGAGGGTCCTGGGGAAGCTACAATGAGCAGTTCTTC
>.|TRBJ1-4|TRBV28|.
CASSFPQGTNEKLFF
TGTGCCAGCAGTTTCCCCCAGGGTACTAATGAAAAACTGTTTTTT
>.|TRBJ1-5|TRBV6-1|.
CASSEAVNGNQPQHF
TGTGCCAGCAGTGAAGCCGTGAATGGCAATCAGCCCCAGCATTTT
>.|TRBJ2-3|TRBV27|.
CASSMKNTDTQYF
TGTGCCAGCAGCATGAAGAACACAGATACGCAGTATTTT
>.|TRBJ2-2|TRBV5-1|.
CASSLVGGIGTGELFF
TGCGCCAGCAGCTTGGTTGGCGGGATTGGCACCGGGGAGCTGTTTTTT
>.|TRBJ1-3|TRBV4-1|once
CASSQEENRRTNTIYF
TGCGCCAGCAGCCAAGAGGAGAACAGGAGAACGAACACCATATATTTT
>.|TRBJ1-5|TRBV28|few
CASSFRGGNQPQHF
TGTGCCAGCAGTTTTCGGGGCGGTAATCAGCCCCAGCATTTT
>TRBD2|TRBJ2-5|TRBV18|.
CASSSGLAGGYQETQYF
TGTGCCAGCTCATCCGGACTAGCGGGGGGGTACCAAGAGACCCAGTACTTC
>.|TRBJ2-7|TRBV5-1|.
CASSLQSSYEQYF
TGCGCCAGCAGCCTTCAAAGCTCCTACGAGCAGTACTTC
>TRBD2|TRBJ2-5|TRBV19|.
CASSIGSRFSGRAGETQYF
TGTGCCAGTAGTATTGGTAGCCGCTTCAGCGGGAGGGCCGGAGAGACCCAGTACTTC
>TRBD2|TRBJ2-1|TRBV10-3|.
CAISGLASSYNEQFF
TGTGCCATCAGTGGACTAGCGTCTTCCTACAATGAGCAGTTCTTC
>.|TRBJ2-7|TRBV11-2|.
CASSLLPPALGYEQYF
TGTGCCAGCAGCTTACTTCCCCCGGCCTTGGGGTACGAGCAGTACTTC